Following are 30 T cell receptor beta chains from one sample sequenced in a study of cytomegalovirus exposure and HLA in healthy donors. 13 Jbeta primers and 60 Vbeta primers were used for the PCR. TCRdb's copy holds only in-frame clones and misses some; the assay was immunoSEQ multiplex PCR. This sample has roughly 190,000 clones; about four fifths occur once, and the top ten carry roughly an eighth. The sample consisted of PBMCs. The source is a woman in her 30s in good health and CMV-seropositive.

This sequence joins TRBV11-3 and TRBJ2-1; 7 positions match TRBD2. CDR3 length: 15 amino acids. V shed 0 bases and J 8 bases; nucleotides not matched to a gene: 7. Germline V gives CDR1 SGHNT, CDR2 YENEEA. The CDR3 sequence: CASSLDAGVSDEQFF. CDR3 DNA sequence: TGTGCCAGCAGCTTAGATGCGGGAGTGTCGGATGAGCAGTTCTTC.

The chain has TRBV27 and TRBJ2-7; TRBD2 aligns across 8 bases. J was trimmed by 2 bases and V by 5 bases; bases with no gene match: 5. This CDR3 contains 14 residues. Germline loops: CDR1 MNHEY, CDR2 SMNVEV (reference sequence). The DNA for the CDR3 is TGTGCCAGCAGTGACGGGACTAGAGCCTACGAGCAGTACTTC. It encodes CASSDGTRAYEQYF.

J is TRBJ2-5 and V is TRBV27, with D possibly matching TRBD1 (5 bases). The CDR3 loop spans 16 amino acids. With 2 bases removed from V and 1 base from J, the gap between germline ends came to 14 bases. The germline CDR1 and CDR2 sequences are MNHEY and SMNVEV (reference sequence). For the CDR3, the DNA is TGTGCCAGCAGTTTAATTGGGCAGGGAATCCAAGAGACCCAGTACTTC. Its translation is CASSLIGQGIQETQYF.

The CDR3 spells CASSAFGETQYF. CDR3 sequence (DNA): TGTGCCAGCAGCGCCTTCGGGGAGACCCAGTACTTC. V is TRBV9 and J is TRBJ2-5, with no clear D. Trimming shortened V by 3 bases and J by 5 bases, and 8 bases separated the two germline ends. This CDR3 spans 12 amino acids. Germline assignment: CDR1 SGDLS and CDR2 YYNGEE.

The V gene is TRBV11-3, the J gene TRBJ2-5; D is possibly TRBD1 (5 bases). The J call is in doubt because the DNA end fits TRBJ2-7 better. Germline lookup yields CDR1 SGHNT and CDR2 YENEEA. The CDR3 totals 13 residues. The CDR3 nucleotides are TGTGCCAGCAGCATATGGCAGGGCTACGAGCAGTACTTC. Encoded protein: CASSIWQGYEQYF.

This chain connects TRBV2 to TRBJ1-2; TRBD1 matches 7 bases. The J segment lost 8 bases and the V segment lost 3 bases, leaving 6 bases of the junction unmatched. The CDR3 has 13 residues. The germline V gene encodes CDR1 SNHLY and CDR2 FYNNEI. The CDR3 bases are TGTGCCAGCAGTGAGCAGGGGGGTCAGGGCTACACCTTC. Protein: CASSEQGGQGYTF.

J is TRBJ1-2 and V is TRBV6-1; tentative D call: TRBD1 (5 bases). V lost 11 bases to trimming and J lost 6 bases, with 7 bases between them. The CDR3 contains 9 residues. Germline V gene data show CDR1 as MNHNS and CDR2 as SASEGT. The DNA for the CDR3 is TGTGCCTCAGGGAATGGCTACACCTTC. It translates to CASGNGYTF.

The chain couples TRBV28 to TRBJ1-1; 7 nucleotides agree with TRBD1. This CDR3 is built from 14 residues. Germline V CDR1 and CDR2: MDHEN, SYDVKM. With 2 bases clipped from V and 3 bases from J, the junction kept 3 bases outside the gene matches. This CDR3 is CASSLRGTDTEAFF. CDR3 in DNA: TGTGCCAGCAGTTTAAGAGGGACAGACACTGAAGCTTTCTTT.

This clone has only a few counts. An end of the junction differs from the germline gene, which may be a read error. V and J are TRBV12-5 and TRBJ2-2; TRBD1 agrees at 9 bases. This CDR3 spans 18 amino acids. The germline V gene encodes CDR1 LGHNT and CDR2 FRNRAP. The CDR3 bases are TGTGCTAGTGGTTTGACCCCCGACGGGACAGGGAACGCCGGGGAGCTGTTTTTT. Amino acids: CASGLTPDGTGNAGELFF.

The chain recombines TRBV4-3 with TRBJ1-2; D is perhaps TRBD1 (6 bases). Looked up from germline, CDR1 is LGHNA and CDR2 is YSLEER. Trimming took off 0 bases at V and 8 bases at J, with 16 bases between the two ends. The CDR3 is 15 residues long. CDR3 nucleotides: TGCGCCAGCAGCCAAGATGGCTCAGGGGTAGAGGGCTACACCTTC. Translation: CASSQDGSGVEGYTF.

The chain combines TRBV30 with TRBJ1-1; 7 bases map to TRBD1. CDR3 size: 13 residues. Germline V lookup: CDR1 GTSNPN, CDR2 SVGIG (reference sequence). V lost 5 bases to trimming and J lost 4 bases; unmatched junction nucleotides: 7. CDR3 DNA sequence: TGTGCCTGGTCCGGGACAGACCGCACTGAAGCTTTCTTT. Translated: CAWSGTDRTEAFF. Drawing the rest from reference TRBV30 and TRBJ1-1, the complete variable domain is SQTIHQWPATLVQPVGSPLSLECTVEGTSNPNLYWYRQAAGRGLQLLFYSVGIGQISSEVPQNLSASRPQDRQFILSSKKLLLSDSGFYLCAWSGTDRTEAFFGQGTRLTVV.

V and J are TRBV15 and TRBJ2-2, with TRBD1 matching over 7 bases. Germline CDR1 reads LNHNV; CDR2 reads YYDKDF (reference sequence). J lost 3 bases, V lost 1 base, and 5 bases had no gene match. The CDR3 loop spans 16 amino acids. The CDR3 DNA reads TGTGCCACCAGCAGAGTAGGGGACAGATACACCGGGGAGCTGTTTTTT. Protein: CATSRVGDRYTGELFF. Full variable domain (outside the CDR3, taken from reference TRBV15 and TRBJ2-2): DAMVIQNPRYQVTQFGKPVTLSCSQTLNHNVMYWYQQKSSQAPKLLFHYYDKDFNNEADTPDNFQSRRPNTSFCFLDIRSPGLGDTAMYLCATSRVGDRYTGELFFGEGSRLTVL.

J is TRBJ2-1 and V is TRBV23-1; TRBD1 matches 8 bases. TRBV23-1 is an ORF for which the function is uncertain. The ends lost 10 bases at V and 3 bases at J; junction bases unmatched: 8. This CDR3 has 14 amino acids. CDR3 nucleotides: TGCGCCATCTCGGGACAGGTTGACTACAATGAGCAGTTCTTC. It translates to CAISGQVDYNEQFF.

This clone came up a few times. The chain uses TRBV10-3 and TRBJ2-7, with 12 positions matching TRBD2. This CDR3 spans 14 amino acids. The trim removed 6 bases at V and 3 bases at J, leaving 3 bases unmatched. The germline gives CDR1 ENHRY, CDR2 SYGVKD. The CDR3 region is CAISLAGGGYEQYF. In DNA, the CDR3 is TGTGCCATCAGCCTAGCGGGGGGGGGCTACGAGCAGTACTTC.

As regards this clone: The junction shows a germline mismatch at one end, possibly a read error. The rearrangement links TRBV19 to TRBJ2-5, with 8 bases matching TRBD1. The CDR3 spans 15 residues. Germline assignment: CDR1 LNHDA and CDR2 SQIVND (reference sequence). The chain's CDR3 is CASRQGAGWQETQYF. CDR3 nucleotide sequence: TGCGCCTCTAGGCAGGGGGCCGGGTGGCAAGAGACCCAGTACTTC. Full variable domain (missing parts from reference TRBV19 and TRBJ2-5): DGGITQSPKYLFRKEGQNVTLSCEQNLNHDAMYWYRQDPGQGLRLIYYSQIVNDFQKGDIAEGYSVSREKKESFPLTVTSAQKNPTAFYLCASRQGAGWQETQYFGPGTRLLVL.

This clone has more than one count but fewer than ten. CDR3 in amino acids: CASSLGPGFRETQYF. DNA for the CDR3: TGTGCCAGCAGCTTAGGTCCGGGGTTTAGAGAGACCCAGTACTTC. J is TRBJ2-5 and V is TRBV13; maybe TRBD2 (5 bases). CDR1 is PRHDT, CDR2 FYEKMQ, per germline (reference sequence). The CDR3 length is 15 residues. V lost 0 bases and J 4 bases, leaving 12 bases between the germline ends.

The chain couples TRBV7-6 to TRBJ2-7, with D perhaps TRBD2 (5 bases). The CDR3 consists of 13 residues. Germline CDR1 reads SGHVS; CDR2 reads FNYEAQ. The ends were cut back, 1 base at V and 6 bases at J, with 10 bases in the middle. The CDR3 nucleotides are TGTGCCAGCAGCTTAGTAAAGGGAGCCGAGCAGTACTTC. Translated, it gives CASSLVKGAEQYF.

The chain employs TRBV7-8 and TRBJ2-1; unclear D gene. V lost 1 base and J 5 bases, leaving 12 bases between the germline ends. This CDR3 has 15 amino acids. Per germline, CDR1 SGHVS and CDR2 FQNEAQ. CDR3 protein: CASSLVLTPDNEQFF. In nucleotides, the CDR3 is TGTGCCAGCAGCTTAGTTCTGACTCCGGACAATGAGCAGTTCTTC.

CDR3 DNA sequence: TGTGCCAGCAGCTTAGAGGTCAGGGGGGCCTATGGCTACACCTTC. It codes for CASSLEVRGAYGYTF. This chain connects TRBV7-2 to TRBJ1-2, with 7 bases matching TRBD1. Trimming at V came to 1 base and at J to 4 bases, leaving 6 bases not matched to a gene. Germline-derived CDR1 and CDR2 are SGHTA and FQGNSA. There are 15 residues in the CDR3.

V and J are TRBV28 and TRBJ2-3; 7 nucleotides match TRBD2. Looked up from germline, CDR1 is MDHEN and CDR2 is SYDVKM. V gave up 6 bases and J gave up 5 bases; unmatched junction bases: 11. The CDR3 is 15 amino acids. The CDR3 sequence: CASSPGGRLGDTQYF. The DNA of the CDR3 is TGTGCCAGCAGCCCCGGGGGGAGATTGGGAGATACGCAGTATTTT.

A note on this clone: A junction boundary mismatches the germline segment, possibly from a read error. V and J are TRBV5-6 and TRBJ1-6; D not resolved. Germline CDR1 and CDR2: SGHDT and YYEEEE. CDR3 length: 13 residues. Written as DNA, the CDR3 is TGTGCCAGCAGCTTGATCTATAATTCCCCCCTCCACTTT. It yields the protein CASSLIYNSPLHF.

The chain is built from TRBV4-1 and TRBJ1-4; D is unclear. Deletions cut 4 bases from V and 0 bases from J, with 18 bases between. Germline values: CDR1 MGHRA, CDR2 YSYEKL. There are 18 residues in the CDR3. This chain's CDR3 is CASSLRSGKVTTNEKLFF. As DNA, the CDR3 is TGCGCCAGCAGCCTAAGATCGGGAAAGGTAACAACTAATGAAAAACTGTTTTTT.

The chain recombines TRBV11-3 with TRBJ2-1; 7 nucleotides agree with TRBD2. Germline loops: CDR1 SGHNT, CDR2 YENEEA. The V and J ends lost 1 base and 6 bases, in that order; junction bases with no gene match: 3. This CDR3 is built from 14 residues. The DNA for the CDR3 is TGTGCCAGCAGCTTAGCGGGGAGGGGCAATGAGCAGTTCTTC. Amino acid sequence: CASSLAGRGNEQFF.

DNA of the CDR3: TGTGCCAGCAGCCCCTCGGGTGAAAAACTGTTTTTT. This gives the protein CASSPSGEKLFF. The chain links TRBV7-9 to TRBJ1-4; no reliable D call. The CDR3 runs 12 residues. Trimming stripped 5 bases from V and 7 bases from J, with 8 bases between. Germline values: CDR1 SEHNR, CDR2 FQNEAQ (reference sequence).

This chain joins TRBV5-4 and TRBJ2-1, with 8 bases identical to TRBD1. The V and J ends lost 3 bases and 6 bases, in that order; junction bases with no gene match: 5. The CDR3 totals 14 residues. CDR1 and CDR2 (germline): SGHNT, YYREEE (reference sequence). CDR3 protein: CASSWTGRRNEQFF. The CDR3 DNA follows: TGTGCCAGCAGCTGGACAGGGAGGCGCAATGAGCAGTTCTTC.

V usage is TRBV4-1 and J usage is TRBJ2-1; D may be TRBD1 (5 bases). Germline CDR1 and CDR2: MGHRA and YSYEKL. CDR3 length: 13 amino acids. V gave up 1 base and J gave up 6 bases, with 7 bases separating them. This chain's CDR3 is CASSQARVNEQFF. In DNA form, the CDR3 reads TGCGCCAGCAGCCAAGCCAGGGTCAATGAGCAGTTCTTC.

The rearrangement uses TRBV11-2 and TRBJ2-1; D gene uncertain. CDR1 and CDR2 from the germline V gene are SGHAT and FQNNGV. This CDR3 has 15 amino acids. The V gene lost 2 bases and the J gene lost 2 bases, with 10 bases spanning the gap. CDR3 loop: CASSLSRLPYNEQFF. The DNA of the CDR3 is TGTGCCAGCAGCTTATCGCGCTTACCCTACAATGAGCAGTTCTTC.

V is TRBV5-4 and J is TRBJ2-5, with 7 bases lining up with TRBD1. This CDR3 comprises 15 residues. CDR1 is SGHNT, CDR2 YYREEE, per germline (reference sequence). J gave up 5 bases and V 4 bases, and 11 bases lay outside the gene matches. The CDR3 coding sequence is TGTGCCAGCAGCGGCAACAGGGGAGAATTGGAGACCCAGTACTTC. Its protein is CASSGNRGELETQYF. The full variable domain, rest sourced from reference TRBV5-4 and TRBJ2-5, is ETGVTQSPTHLIKTRGQQVTLRCSSQSGHNTVSWYQQALGQGPQFIFQYYREEENGRGNFPPRFSGLQFPNYSSELNVNALELDDSALYLCASSGNRGELETQYFGPGTRLLVL.

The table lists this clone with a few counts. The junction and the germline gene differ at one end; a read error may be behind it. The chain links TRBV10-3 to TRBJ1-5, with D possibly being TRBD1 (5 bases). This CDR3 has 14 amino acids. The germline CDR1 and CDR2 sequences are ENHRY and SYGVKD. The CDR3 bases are TGTGCCAGCAGTGAAGACAGCGAGAATCAGCCCCAGCATTTT. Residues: CASSEDSENQPQHF.

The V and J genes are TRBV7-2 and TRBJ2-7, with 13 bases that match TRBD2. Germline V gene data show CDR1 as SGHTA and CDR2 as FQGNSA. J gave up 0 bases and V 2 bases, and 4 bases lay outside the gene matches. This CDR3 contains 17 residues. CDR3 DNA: TGTGCCAGCAGCTTAAGACTAGCGGGGGGAAGCTCCTACGAGCAGTACTTC. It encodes CASSLRLAGGSSYEQYF.